This TCR beta chain was sequenced for a study of T cell changes during pregnancy in multiple sclerosis (dated by TCRdb to between 2018 and 2020). For context, the study as a whole: In women with multiple sclerosis, the researchers looked at how the T cell repertoire shifted as pregnancy progressed.

Turning to this clone: The target of this receptor is not known. No base quality information exists; no much larger clone differs at one position.

The method was the immunoSEQ multiplex PCR assay. In TCRdb, the immuneACCESS table is reduced to in-frame sequences with V and J assigned. These tables do not hold every clone; where another copy was compared, an unresolved V gene accounts for under half, and the others remain unexplained. The sample table shows about 57,000 clones, and about 92% are seen once. The top ten clonotypes cover 0.2% of the sample. The CDR3 numbers 15 residues from cysteine through phenylalanine. The CDR3 DNA has 45 bases and is translated from base 1. V is reduced by 4 bases and J by 3 bases, leaving a spacing of 17 bases between them. CDR1 is given as SGHTS and CDR2 as YDEGEE, both from the germline V gene.

The chain uses TRBV5-8 and TRBJ2-7; confidence is insufficient to name the D gene. The source of this sequence is a female donor with multiple sclerosis, enrolled in a pregnancy study. This specimen consisted of CD4+ T cells from peripheral blood mononuclear cells, obtained in the second trimester of pregnancy. For the CDR3, the sequence is CASSLISGNGYEQYF. The sequenced DNA is TGTGCCAGCAGCCTGATCTCAGGAAACGGCTACGAGCAGTACTTC.